This entry lists 27 T cell receptor beta chains sequenced from one sample in a study of blood T cell repertoires in COVID-19 (dated by TCRdb to about 2020). The library was built by means of the immunoSEQ multiplex PCR assay. Held by TCRdb, this immuneACCESS table contains in-frame sequences only and omits some clones. Under half of the omission traces to an unresolved V gene where checked; the cause of the rest is unknown. A total of 120,000 to 150,000 clones appear in this sample, roughly 85% of them only once. Clones ranked in the top ten supply around 3% of the sample. The specimen was peripheral blood. The receptors stem from a man over 45 with acute or convalescent COVID-19.

V usage is TRBV30 and J usage is TRBJ1-2, with D possibly TRBD1 on 6 matching bases. With 2 bases removed from V and 5 bases from J, the gap between germline ends came to 12 bases. The CDR3 length is 13 residues. Germline V CDR1 and CDR2: GTSNPN, SVGIG (reference sequence). In nucleotides, the CDR3 is TGTGCCTGGAGTCCCGGGACATTTTATGGCTACACCTTC. Residues: CAWSPGTFYGYTF.

V gene TRBV7-9 combines with J gene TRBJ1-4, with D tentatively TRBD1 (5 bases). Per the germline V gene, CDR1 is SEHNR and CDR2 is FQNEAQ (reference sequence). V lost 4 bases, J lost 8 bases, and 14 bases lay in between. CDR3 length equals 14 residues. CDR3 in amino acids: CASSSPGTGEKLFF. CDR3 nucleotide sequence: TGTGCCAGCAGCTCCCCCGGGACTGGCGAAAAACTGTTTTTT.

J is TRBJ2-2 and V is TRBV7-9, with a weak D call TRBD2 (7 bases). Germline values: CDR1 SEHNR, CDR2 FQNEAQ (reference sequence). The CDR3 is made up of 15 amino acids. Trimming removed 11 bases at V and 4 bases at J, with 20 bases between. CDR3: CAGLDWGRGTGELFF. In DNA form, the CDR3 reads TGTGCCGGACTAGATTGGGGGCGCGGCACCGGGGAGCTGTTTTTT.

The rearrangement joins TRBV19 to TRBJ1-2, with TRBD1 matching 9 bases. The V segment lost 5 bases and the J segment 3 bases; nucleotides outside the gene matches: 7. The CDR3 runs 15 residues. Germline CDR1 is LNHDA and CDR2 is SQIVND (reference sequence). In DNA, the CDR3 is TGTGCCAGTAGTCCTCCCGGGACAGGGCACTATGGCTACACCTTC. Amino acids: CASSPPGTGHYGYTF.

This chain connects TRBV7-2 to TRBJ1-2; TRBD1 matches at 7 bases. The CDR3 contains 15 residues. CDR1 and CDR2 (germline): SGHTA, FQGNSA. With 5 bases clipped from V and 0 bases from J, the junction kept 6 bases outside the gene matches. The CDR3 DNA reads as TGTGCCAGCAGCCCGCCAGACAGGGCTAACTATGGCTACACCTTC. Translation gives CASSPPDRANYGYTF.

The rearrangement uses TRBV7-6 and TRBJ1-4; D not certain. The V gene lost 5 bases and the J gene lost 4 bases, with 14 bases spanning the gap. CDR3 length: 15 amino acids. Germline CDR1 SGHVS, CDR2 FNYEAQ. The CDR3 sequence is CASSREEARNEKLFF. The CDR3 bases are TGTGCCAGCAGCCGAGAGGAGGCGCGTAATGAAAAACTGTTTTTT.

This clone has only a few counts. The chain is built from TRBV30 and TRBJ1-1; D unclear. V gave up 0 bases and J gave up 0 bases, with 11 bases separating them. The CDR3 is 15 amino acids. From germline, CDR1 is GTSNPN and CDR2 SVGIG (reference sequence). CDR3 in DNA: TGTGCCTGGAGTGTCCCCGGGGAGATGAACACTGAAGCTTTCTTT. The encoded protein is CAWSVPGEMNTEAFF.

V and J are TRBV5-4 and TRBJ2-2, with 10 bases identical to TRBD2. The J segment lost 7 bases and the V segment lost 4 bases, leaving 16 bases of the junction unmatched. Germline loops: CDR1 SGHNT, CDR2 YYREEE (reference sequence). The length of the CDR3 is 18 residues. Here the CDR3 DNA reads TGTGCCAGCAGCCTGAGGGTAGCGGGGGGCCGGGTTTTCGGGGAGCTGTTTTTT. It yields the protein CASSLRVAGGRVFGELFF.

V is TRBV5-1 and J is TRBJ1-6; no definite D call. The germline V gene encodes CDR1 SGHRS and CDR2 YFSETQ. V was clipped by 0 bases and J by 9 bases, with 7 bases between them. This CDR3 contains 13 residues. In DNA, the CDR3 is TGCGCCAGCAGCTTGGCGAGCCGTTCACCCCTCCACTTT. As protein: CASSLASRSPLHF.

The table lists this clone with a count of one. The V gene is TRBV7-9, the J gene TRBJ2-2; TRBD1 aligns across 7 bases. The CDR3 spans 15 residues. The germline V gene encodes CDR1 SEHNR and CDR2 FQNEAQ (reference sequence). V shed 2 bases, J shed 3 bases, and the junction held 3 bases outside the gene matches. This CDR3 is CASSLNRGYTGELFF. In nucleotides, the CDR3 is TGTGCCAGCAGCTTAAACAGGGGCTACACCGGGGAGCTGTTTTTT. Full variable domain (missing parts from reference TRBV7-9 and TRBJ2-2): DTGVSQNPRHKITKRGQNVTFRCDPISEHNRLYWYRQTLGQGPEFLTYFQNEAQLEKSRLLSDRFSAERPKGSFSTLEIQRTEQGDSAMYLCASSLNRGYTGELFFGEGSRLTVL.

The chain combines TRBV13 with TRBJ2-2, with a tentative D call TRBD2 (5 bases). V was cut by 3 bases and J by 7 bases, with 9 bases left in between. Germline V gene data show CDR1 as PRHDT and CDR2 as FYEKMQ (reference sequence). The CDR3 consists of 13 residues. CDR3 nucleotide sequence: TGTGCCAGCAGCTTTATTGGGAGCGGGGAGCTGTTTTTT. Translated: CASSFIGSGELFF.

The V gene is TRBV19, the J gene TRBJ2-5, with a possible D match to TRBD2 (6 bases). Deletions cut 1 base from V and 5 bases from J, with 11 bases between. The CDR3 is 14 amino acids. Germline assignment: CDR1 LNHDA and CDR2 SQIVND (reference sequence). CDR3 sequence (DNA): TGTGCCAGTAGTATAGGAACTAGCTGGGAGACCCAGTACTTC. Translation: CASSIGTSWETQYF.

The chain uses TRBV7-9 and TRBJ2-3, with 9 bases fitting TRBD1. The ends lost 5 bases at V and 3 bases at J; junction bases unmatched: 0. The V gene's germline CDR1 is SEHNR and CDR2 FQNEAQ (reference sequence). This CDR3 contains 13 residues. For the CDR3, the DNA is TGTGCCAGCAGCGGGACAGGGACAGATACGCAGTATTTT. Amino acids: CASSGTGTDTQYF.

The chain carries TRBV6-1 and TRBJ1-2; D is uncertain. Trimming left V 3 bases short and J 7 bases short, with 15 bases between. This CDR3 is built from 14 residues. Germline V lookup: CDR1 MNHNS, CDR2 SASEGT. CDR3 protein: CASSDVGERSGYTF. In nucleotides, the CDR3 is TGTGCCAGCAGTGACGTTGGGGAGAGAAGTGGCTACACCTTC.

This clone appeared a single time. The chain has TRBV29-1 and TRBJ2-7, with 13 nucleotides matching TRBD2. Germline assignment: CDR1 SQVTM and CDR2 ANQGSEA. The CDR3 runs to 16 residues. Trimming removed 0 bases from V and 4 bases from J; junction bases left unmatched: 6. The CDR3 DNA reads as TGCAGCGTTGAAGATGAAGGACTAGCGGGAGTATACGAGCAGTACTTC. It specifies CSVEDEGLAGVYEQYF.

The table lists this clone with a few counts. This rearrangement joins TRBV27 to TRBJ2-7, with a possible D match to TRBD1 (5 bases). The V end lost 4 bases, the J end lost 3 bases, and 13 bases lay between the germline ends. CDR3 length: 14 residues. Germline CDR1 MNHEY, CDR2 SMNVEV (reference sequence). CDR3: CASSSHQTDYEQYF. CDR3 in DNA: TGTGCCAGCAGTTCCCATCAGACAGACTACGAGCAGTACTTC.

The V call is TRBV18, the J call TRBJ1-6; 7 nucleotides match TRBD1. CDR3 length: 14 residues. Trimming cost V 4 bases and J 9 bases; bases outside gene matches: 6. The V gene's germline CDR1 is KGHSH and CDR2 LQKENI. The DNA for the CDR3 is TGTGCCAGCTCACTCGGGACAGACGGTTCACCCCTCCACTTT. Translating gives CASSLGTDGSPLHF.

The genes are TRBV6-5 and TRBJ1-1; 10 positions agree with TRBD1. V gave up 2 bases and J gave up 11 bases; unmatched junction bases: 11. The germline V gene has CDR1 MNHEY and CDR2 SVGAGI. This CDR3 has 15 residues. The CDR3 is CASSYGGQGVLGAFF. The CDR3 DNA reads as TGTGCCAGCAGTTACGGCGGACAGGGGGTTTTGGGGGCTTTCTTT.

V is TRBV7-8 and J is TRBJ1-1, with unresolved D. The CDR3 length is 14 residues. The germline gives CDR1 SGHVS, CDR2 FQNEAQ. Between the trimmed V and J ends, which lost 5 bases and 4 bases, there was a span of 14 bases. CDR3 coding DNA: TGTGCCAGCAGCCCTGAGACGGGGAGCACTGAAGCTTTCTTT. The encoded protein is CASSPETGSTEAFF.

The rearrangement joins TRBV7-6 to TRBJ1-1; 8 bases line up with TRBD1. V dropped 4 bases and J dropped 11; count of bases not matched to a gene: 9. In germline, CDR1 is SGHVS, CDR2 FNYEAQ. This CDR3 comprises 13 residues. The CDR3: CASSSTGQGQAFF. The CDR3 coding sequence is TGTGCCAGCAGCTCGACTGGACAGGGCCAGGCTTTCTTT.

The sample holds one count of this clone. The chain joins TRBV5-4 to TRBJ1-1, with 8 positions matching TRBD1. Germline V gives CDR1 SGHNT, CDR2 YYREEE (reference sequence). The length of the CDR3 is 13 residues. V shed 2 bases, J shed 7 bases, and the junction held 4 bases outside the gene matches. The chain's CDR3 is CASSFGQGFEAFF. DNA of the CDR3: TGTGCCAGCAGCTTTGGACAGGGATTTGAAGCTTTCTTT.

This clone was seen a single time. The V and J genes are TRBV7-2 and TRBJ2-7; 8 positions match TRBD1. Germline lookup yields CDR1 SGHTA and CDR2 FQGNSA. There are 16 residues in the CDR3. Trimming removed 2 bases from V and 6 bases from J; junction bases left unmatched: 12. The CDR3 bases are TGTGCCAGCAGCTTACAGGGGGCGCTCGTTCGGGGCGAGCAGTACTTC. Translated, it gives CASSLQGALVRGEQYF.

CDR3 sequence: CASKGQANTEAFF. The DNA of the CDR3 is TGTGCCAGCAAGGGACAGGCGAACACTGAAGCTTTCTTT. The genes are TRBV6-1 and TRBJ1-1, with 8 positions matching TRBD1. Germline trimming cut 7 bases from V and 1 base from J; bases unmatched to any gene: 2. CDR1 is MNHNS and CDR2 is SASEGT in the germline V gene. This CDR3 region has 13 residues.

In its sample, this clone was seen a few times. The V gene is TRBV9, the J gene TRBJ2-5; D ambiguous. The CDR3 covers 11 residues. Germline loops: CDR1 SGDLS, CDR2 YYNGEE. The V and J ends lost 7 bases and 4 bases respectively, with 8 bases between them. The CDR3 spells CASGSGETQYF. The CDR3 DNA reads TGTGCCAGCGGGTCGGGAGAGACCCAGTACTTC.

This clone occurred once. The chain recombines TRBV20-1 with TRBJ2-7; tentatively, D is TRBD1 (8 bases). The germline V gene has CDR1 DFQATT and CDR2 SNEGSKA (reference sequence). The CDR3 runs 16 residues. Trimming removed 3 bases from V and 0 bases from J, with 18 bases in between. The CDR3 bases are TGCAGTGCTAGTTTACAGGGGGGGATTAGCTCCTACGAGCAGTACTTC. This gives the protein CSASLQGGISSYEQYF.

The chain recombines TRBV7-3 with TRBJ2-1; 9 bases match TRBD1. Trimming at V came to 3 bases and at J to 12 bases, leaving 9 bases not matched to a gene. The CDR3 has 14 amino acids. The germline CDR1 and CDR2 sequences are SGHTA and FQGTGA. DNA of the CDR3: TGTGCCAGCAGCTTTAAGGGACAGGGCTCGTGGCAGTTCTTC. It specifies CASSFKGQGSWQFF.

This chain uses TRBV19 with TRBJ2-6, with D uncertain. The CDR3 has 15 amino acids. V lost 8 bases to trimming and J lost 0 bases, with 11 bases between them. The germline V gene has CDR1 LNHDA and CDR2 SQIVND (reference sequence). The CDR3 loop reads CASASVGSGANVLTF. CDR3 nucleotides: TGTGCCAGTGCCAGTGTTGGCTCTGGGGCCAACGTCCTGACTTTC.